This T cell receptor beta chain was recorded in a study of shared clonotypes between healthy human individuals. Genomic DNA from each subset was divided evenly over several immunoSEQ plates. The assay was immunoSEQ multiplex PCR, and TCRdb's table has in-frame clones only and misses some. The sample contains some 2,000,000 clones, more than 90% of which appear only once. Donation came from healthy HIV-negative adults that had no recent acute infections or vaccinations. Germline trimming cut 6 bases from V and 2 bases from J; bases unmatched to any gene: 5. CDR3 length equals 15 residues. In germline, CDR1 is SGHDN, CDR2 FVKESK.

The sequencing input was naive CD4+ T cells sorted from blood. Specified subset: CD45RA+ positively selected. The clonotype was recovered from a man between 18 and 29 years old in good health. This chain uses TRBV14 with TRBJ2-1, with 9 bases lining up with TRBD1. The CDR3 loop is CASSRRDRAYNEQFF. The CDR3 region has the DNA TGTGCCAGCAGTCGCCGGGACAGGGCCTACAATGAGCAGTTCTTC.